Presented here are 32 T cell receptor beta chains from one specimen sequenced in a study of cytomegalovirus exposure and HLA in healthy donors. Primers for the PCR totalled 60 Vbeta and 13 Jbeta. Only in-frame clones appear in the TCRdb table, and some are missing; sequencing was by immunoSEQ multiplex PCR. The sample holds over 150,000 clones, 85% seen once. Sequencing was performed on PBMCs. These receptors all come from a boy younger than 10 in good health and CMV-seronegative.

The chain recombines TRBV11-3 with TRBJ2-2, with a weak D call TRBD1 (5 bases). The V gene's germline CDR1 is SGHNT and CDR2 YENEEA. This CDR3 region has 14 residues. Trimming took 5 bases from V and 0 from J, leaving 7 bases between them. The CDR3 DNA follows: TGTGCCAGCAGCCCAGGGCCGAACACCGGGGAGCTGTTTTTT. Residues: CASSPGPNTGELFF.

This clone was found a few times. CDR3 coding DNA: TGTGCCAGCAGTGAAGCTAGCGGGAGCACCGGGGAGCTGTTTTTT. Its translation: CASSEASGSTGELFF. The V and J genes are TRBV6-1 and TRBJ2-2; TRBD2 matches at 9 bases. J was trimmed by 4 bases and V by 0 bases; bases with no gene match: 0. CDR1 MNHNS and CDR2 SASEGT come from the germline V gene. The CDR3 covers 15 residues.

Details on this clone: A junction end diverges from the germline sequence, so it may reflect a read error. The chain employs TRBV7-9 and TRBJ2-3, with D maybe TRBD2 (5 bases). The germline V gene encodes CDR1 SEHNR and CDR2 FQNEAQ (reference sequence). This CDR3 has 14 residues. DNA of the CDR3: TGTTCCAGCAGCTTAAGACCGGGGACAGATACGCAGTATTTT. This encodes CSSSLRPGTDTQYF.

The rearrangement links TRBV19 to TRBJ2-1; TRBD1 aligns across 10 bases. The CDR3 length is 16 residues. Trimming at V came to 7 bases and at J to 1 base, leaving 7 bases not matched to a gene. Germline CDR1 is LNHDA and CDR2 is SQIVND (reference sequence). CDR3 sequence (DNA): TGTGCCAGTAACCCGACAGGGGGCGGTTCCTACAATGAGCAGTTCTTC. Translation gives CASNPTGGGSYNEQFF.

This clone was detected a few times. The chain joins TRBV28 to TRBJ1-2; the D gene is possibly TRBD1 (5 bases). This CDR3 comprises 15 residues. CDR1 is MDHEN, CDR2 SYDVKM, per germline. V was trimmed by 5 bases and J by 3 bases, leaving 16 bases between them. CDR3 region: CASSKGVLADYGYTF. CDR3 sequence (DNA): TGTGCCAGCAGTAAAGGGGTGTTAGCCGACTATGGCTACACCTTC.

The chain uses TRBV6-5 and TRBJ1-4; possibly TRBD1 for D (6 bases). The CDR3 is 14 amino acids. V shed 2 bases and J shed 8 bases, with 12 bases lying between them. Germline lookup yields CDR1 MNHEY and CDR2 SVGAGI. Here the CDR3 reads CASSYEQGAEKLFF. The CDR3 nucleotides are TGTGCCAGCAGTTACGAACAGGGTGCGGAAAAACTGTTTTTT.

In DNA form, the CDR3 reads TGTGCCAGTAGTATTACGGTGAACACTGAAGCTTTCTTT. It is translated as CASSITVNTEAFF. V and J are TRBV19 and TRBJ1-1, with unresolved D. Germline assignment: CDR1 LNHDA and CDR2 SQIVND (reference sequence). V was shortened by 3 bases and J by 0 bases, with 5 bases between the two germline ends. CDR3 size: 13 residues.

V usage is TRBV2 and J usage is TRBJ2-5; TRBD2 matches 7 bases. The germline CDR1 and CDR2 sequences are SNHLY and FYNNEI. V was pared by 10 bases and J by 2 bases, with 10 bases of the junction left unmatched. The CDR3 is made up of 14 amino acids. CDR3 amino acids: CATRLADVQETQYF. The CDR3 nucleotides are TGTGCCACACGACTAGCTGATGTACAAGAGACCCAGTACTTC. Full variable domain (outside the CDR3, taken from reference TRBV2 and TRBJ2-5): EPEVTQTPSHQVTQMGQEVILRCVPISNHLYFYWYRQILGQKVEFLVSFYNNEISEKSEIFDDQFSVERPDGSNFTLKIRSTKLEDSAMYFCATRLADVQETQYFGPGTRLLVL.

This clone has a handful of counts. The V call is TRBV28, the J call TRBJ2-1, with D perhaps matching TRBD2 (5 bases). The CDR3 spans 15 residues. Trimming removed 5 bases at V and 6 bases at J, with 17 bases between. CDR1 is MDHEN and CDR2 is SYDVKM in the germline V gene. The CDR3 here is CASSPSSGYPNEQFF. DNA for the CDR3: TGTGCCAGCAGTCCCAGCAGCGGCTACCCCAATGAGCAGTTCTTC.

The chain uses TRBV5-1 and TRBJ1-1, with 9 bases aligning to TRBD1. V trimming: 1 base; J trimming: 10 bases; junction bases outside the gene matches: 11. CDR3 length equals 15 residues. Germline values: CDR1 SGHRS, CDR2 YFSETQ. The CDR3 protein is CASSLQLGTGSRAFF. For the CDR3, the DNA is TGCGCCAGCAGCTTGCAGCTCGGGACAGGGTCGCGAGCTTTCTTT.

This chain connects TRBV11-2 to TRBJ2-5; 12 nucleotides match TRBD2. Germline CDR1 and CDR2: SGHAT and FQNNGV. Unmatched junction bases numbered 2, after V lost 5 bases and J lost 1 base. The CDR3 sequence is 15 residues long. The CDR3: CASSRGLAGQETQYF. The CDR3 DNA is TGTGCCAGCAGCCGGGGACTAGCGGGCCAAGAGACCCAGTACTTC.

The genes are TRBV2 and TRBJ2-1, with D possibly TRBD2 on 8 matching bases. The CDR3 is made up of 19 amino acids. The germline CDR1 and CDR2 sequences are SNHLY and FYNNEI. Trimming took 4 bases from V and 7 from J, leaving 29 bases between them. In nucleotides, the CDR3 is TGTGCCAGCAGTGCCCGTCGGGGACAGCCGGGACTAGTAGCTAATGAGCAGTTCTTC. Protein: CASSARRGQPGLVANEQFF.

The chain employs TRBV2 and TRBJ2-5; 8 bases map to TRBD2. Germline V gene sequence: CDR1 SNHLY, CDR2 FYNNEI. The CDR3 is made up of 17 amino acids. V gave up 2 bases and J gave up 3 bases; unmatched junction bases: 11. The CDR3 nucleotides are TGTGCCAGCAGTGAATCGGCCCTAGCGGGTCCTAAAGAGACCCAGTACTTC. Protein: CASSESALAGPKETQYF.

The rearrangement uses TRBV28 and TRBJ1-2; 7 positions match TRBD1. Germline CDR1 and CDR2: MDHEN and SYDVKM. The CDR3 sequence is 16 residues long. V trimming: 5 bases; J trimming: 6 bases; junction bases outside the gene matches: 15. CDR3 in amino acids: CASSPSIDRAVDGYTF. The CDR3 DNA sequence: TGTGCCAGCAGTCCCTCAATCGACAGGGCAGTAGATGGCTACACCTTC.

The genes are TRBV29-1 and TRBJ1-2, with a tentative D call TRBD1 (5 bases). Germline CDR1 reads SQVTM; CDR2 reads ANQGSEA. V was clipped by 3 bases and J by 3 bases, with 8 bases between them. This CDR3 has 12 amino acids. CDR3 nucleotide sequence: TGCAGCGTTGAGGGAGGGGACTATGGCTACACCTTC. As protein: CSVEGGDYGYTF.

This chain uses TRBV5-4 with TRBJ1-2; a weak D match, TRBD1 (5 bases). Germline CDR1 is SGHNT and CDR2 is YYREEE (reference sequence). V lost 2 bases to trimming and J lost 5 bases, with 13 bases between them. This CDR3 has 14 residues. As DNA, the CDR3 is TGTGCCAGCAGCTTTAACGGGGGGGAGTATGGCTACACCTTC. Translating it yields CASSFNGGEYGYTF.

The chain combines TRBV10-1 with TRBJ1-4; 7 nucleotides match TRBD1. This CDR3 spans 13 amino acids. The V gene end was trimmed by 9 bases and the J gene end by 4 bases; junction bases not matched to a gene: 5. Germline V lookup: CDR1 WNHNN, CDR2 SYGVQD (reference sequence). The CDR3 nucleotides are TGCGCCAGAAAGACAGGGCATAATGAAAAACTGTTTTTT. It specifies CARKTGHNEKLFF.

The chain uses TRBV10-3 and TRBJ2-7; TRBD2 matches at 8 bases. Germline CDR1 is ENHRY and CDR2 is SYGVKD. With V trimmed by 4 bases and J by 0 bases, 2 bases remained unmatched. This CDR3 comprises 14 residues. Written as DNA, the CDR3 is TGTGCCATCAGTGGGGGACTAGGCTCCTACGAGCAGTACTTC. Translation: CAISGGLGSYEQYF.

Only a few counts were recorded for this clone. V usage is TRBV5-1 and J usage is TRBJ2-1; 7 bases fit TRBD1. The CDR3 length is 14 residues. The junction had 5 bases not matched to a gene; V was cut back by 0 bases and J by 8 bases. Germline V gene sequence: CDR1 SGHRS, CDR2 YFSETQ. CDR3 amino acids: CASSLAGTVHEQFF. CDR3 DNA: TGCGCCAGCAGCTTGGCCGGGACAGTCCATGAGCAGTTCTTC.

The chain links TRBV2 to TRBJ2-1, with 9 bases matching TRBD1. V gave up 3 bases and J gave up 4 bases; unmatched junction bases: 4. There are 15 residues in the CDR3. Germline lookup yields CDR1 SNHLY and CDR2 FYNNEI. CDR3 sequence: CASSEVGTGYNEQFF. The CDR3 DNA sequence: TGTGCCAGCAGTGAGGTAGGGACAGGGTACAATGAGCAGTTCTTC.

The J gene is TRBJ2-1, the V gene TRBV19; 9 positions agree with TRBD1. Germline V lookup: CDR1 LNHDA, CDR2 SQIVND (reference sequence). This CDR3 spans 13 amino acids. Trimming at V came to 7 bases and at J to 7 bases, leaving 5 bases not matched to a gene. CDR3 DNA sequence: TGTGCCAGTATGGACAGGGGTTGGAATGAGCAGTTCTTC. It is translated as CASMDRGWNEQFF.

This clone was seen just once. The V call is TRBV30, the J call TRBJ1-1, with D perhaps matching TRBD1 (6 bases). This CDR3 comprises 16 residues. Germline CDR1 and CDR2: GTSNPN and SVGIG (reference sequence). With 1 base removed from V and 4 bases from J, the gap between germline ends came to 19 bases. The CDR3 loop reads CAWSAIIPGDATEAFF. The CDR3 coding sequence is TGTGCCTGGAGTGCCATTATTCCAGGGGATGCCACTGAAGCTTTCTTT.

The chain is built from TRBV4-1 and TRBJ1-1, with a possible D match to TRBD1 (5 bases). Trimming cost V 6 bases and J 5 bases, with 16 bases left between them. Per germline, CDR1 MGHRA and CDR2 YSYEKL. CDR3 length: 14 residues. CDR3 in DNA: TGCGCCAGCAGTCCGAGCGGGGGGGGGACTGAAGCTTTCTTT. Its protein is CASSPSGGGTEAFF.

The rearrangement joins TRBV21-1 to TRBJ2-7; the table names TRBD1, a call not compared with the DNA. TRBV21-1 is a recognized pseudogene. There are 14 residues in the CDR3. CDR3 sequence: CASSSGQRTYEQYV. The DNA of the CDR3 is TGTGCCAGCTCTTCGGGACAGAGAACCTACGAGCAGTACGTC.

V usage is TRBV7-6 and J usage is TRBJ1-4; no reliable D call. Trimming removed 5 bases from V and 6 bases from J, with 7 bases in between. Germline V gene data show CDR1 as SGHVS and CDR2 as FNYEAQ. This CDR3 is 12 amino acids long. The CDR3 loop is CASSHGDEKLFF. The CDR3 DNA follows: TGTGCCAGCAGCCACGGTGATGAAAAACTGTTTTTT.

This clone occurred a few times. The J gene is TRBJ1-1, the V gene TRBV27; D is unresolved. Germline V gene data show CDR1 as MNHEY and CDR2 as SMNVEV (reference sequence). CDR3 length: 14 residues. Trimming removed 5 bases from V and 8 bases from J, with 18 bases in between. The CDR3: CASSPGGLGLEAFF. DNA for the CDR3: TGTGCCAGCAGTCCGGGTGGGTTAGGCCTCGAAGCTTTCTTT.

The V and J genes are TRBV19 and TRBJ2-3; 9 positions match TRBD1. Germline assignment: CDR1 LNHDA and CDR2 SQIVND (reference sequence). V was clipped by 4 bases and J by 1 base; unmatched bases: 6. This CDR3 spans 16 amino acids. The DNA for the CDR3 is TGTGCCAGTAGTAGGGACAGGGATTTCGGCACAGATACGCAGTATTTT. Its translation: CASSRDRDFGTDTQYF.

This clone was counted a single time. The rearrangement joins TRBV6-5 to TRBJ2-1, with unresolved D. V was trimmed by 3 bases and J by 6 bases, leaving 3 bases between them. Germline V gene data show CDR1 as MNHEY and CDR2 as SVGAGI. The CDR3 totals 11 residues. Here the CDR3 DNA reads TGTGCCAGCAGTTATATCAATGAGCAGTTCTTC. This translates into CASSYINEQFF.

The chain combines TRBV7-2 with TRBJ2-1; 9 nucleotides agree with TRBD2. Germline V gene sequence: CDR1 SGHTA, CDR2 FQGNSA. The CDR3 length is 14 residues. With 4 bases clipped from V and 6 bases from J, the junction kept 4 bases outside the gene matches. DNA for the CDR3: TGTGCCAGCAGCTCTGGACTAGCGTCCAATGAGCAGTTCTTC. It is translated as CASSSGLASNEQFF.

The chain has TRBV27 and TRBJ2-7; the D gene is possibly TRBD2 (5 bases). With 5 bases removed from V and 7 bases from J, the gap between germline ends came to 18 bases. Germline CDR1 reads MNHEY; CDR2 reads SMNVEV (reference sequence). The CDR3 is 14 amino acids. This CDR3 reads CASSPQGSLKEQYV. The DNA of the CDR3 is TGTGCCAGCAGTCCACAAGGGAGTCTGAAGGAGCAGTACGTC.

In this sample, this clone turned up a few times. V gene TRBV15 combines with J gene TRBJ2-1, with D possibly TRBD2 on 6 matching bases. The V and J ends lost 0 bases and 6 bases respectively, with 15 bases between them. CDR3 size: 16 residues. Germline CDR1 LNHNV, CDR2 YYDKDF (reference sequence). CDR3 nucleotide sequence: TGTGCCACCAGCAGAGATTTAGGCGGGAACTTCAATGAGCAGTTCTTC. It codes for CATSRDLGGNFNEQFF.

The V and J genes are TRBV2 and TRBJ1-6; 9 nucleotides line up with TRBD1. CDR1 is SNHLY, CDR2 FYNNEI, per germline. After removal of 3 bases from V and 5 bases from J, the junction contained 8 bases not matched to a gene. CDR3 length equals 17 residues. The CDR3 DNA is TGTGCCAGCAGTGATGGGGGACAGGGAGGTAATAATTCACCCCTCCACTTT. This codes for CASSDGGQGGNNSPLHF.